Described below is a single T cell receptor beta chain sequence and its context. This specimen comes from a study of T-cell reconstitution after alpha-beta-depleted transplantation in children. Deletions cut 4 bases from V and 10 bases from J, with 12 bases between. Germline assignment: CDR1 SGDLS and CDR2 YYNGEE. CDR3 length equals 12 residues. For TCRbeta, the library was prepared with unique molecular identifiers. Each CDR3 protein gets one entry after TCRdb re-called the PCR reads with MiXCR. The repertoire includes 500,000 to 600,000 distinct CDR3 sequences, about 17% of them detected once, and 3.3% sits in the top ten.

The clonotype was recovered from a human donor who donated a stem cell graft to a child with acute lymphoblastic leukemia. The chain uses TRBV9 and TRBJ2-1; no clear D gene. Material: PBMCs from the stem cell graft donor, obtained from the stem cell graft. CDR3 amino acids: CASSPGQAEQFF. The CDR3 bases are TGTGCCAGCAGCCCCGGCCAGGCGGAGCAGTTCTTC.